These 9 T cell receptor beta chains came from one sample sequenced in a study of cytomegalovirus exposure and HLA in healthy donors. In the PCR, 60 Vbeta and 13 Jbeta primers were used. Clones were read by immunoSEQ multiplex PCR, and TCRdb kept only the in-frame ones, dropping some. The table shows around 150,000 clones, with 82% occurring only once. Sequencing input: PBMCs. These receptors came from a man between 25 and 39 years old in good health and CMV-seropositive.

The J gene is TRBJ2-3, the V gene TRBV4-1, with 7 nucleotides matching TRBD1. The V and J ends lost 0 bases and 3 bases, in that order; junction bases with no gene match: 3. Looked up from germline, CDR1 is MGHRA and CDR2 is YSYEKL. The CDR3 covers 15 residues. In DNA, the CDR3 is TGCGCCAGCAGCCAAGACCGACAGGGTACAGATACGCAGTATTTT. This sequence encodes CASSQDRQGTDTQYF.

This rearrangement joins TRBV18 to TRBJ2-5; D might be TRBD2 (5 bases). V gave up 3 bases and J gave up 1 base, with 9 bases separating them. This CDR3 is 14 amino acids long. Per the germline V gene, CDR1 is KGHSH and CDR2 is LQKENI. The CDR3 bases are TGTGCCAGCTCACCGCGAGGACTCCAAGAGACCCAGTACTTC. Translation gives CASSPRGLQETQYF.

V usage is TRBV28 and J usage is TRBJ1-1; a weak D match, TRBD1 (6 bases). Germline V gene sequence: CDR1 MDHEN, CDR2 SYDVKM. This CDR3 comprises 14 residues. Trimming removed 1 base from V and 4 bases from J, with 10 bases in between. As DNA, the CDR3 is TGTGCCAGCAGTTTATCCCTGGGGGCCACTGAAGCTTTCTTT. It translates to CASSLSLGATEAFF.

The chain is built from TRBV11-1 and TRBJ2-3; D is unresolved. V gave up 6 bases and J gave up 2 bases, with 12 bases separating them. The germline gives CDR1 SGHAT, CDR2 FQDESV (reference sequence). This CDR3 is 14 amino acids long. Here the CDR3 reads CASSRHGSTDTQYF. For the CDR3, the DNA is TGTGCCAGCAGTCGCCACGGGTCCACAGATACGCAGTATTTT.

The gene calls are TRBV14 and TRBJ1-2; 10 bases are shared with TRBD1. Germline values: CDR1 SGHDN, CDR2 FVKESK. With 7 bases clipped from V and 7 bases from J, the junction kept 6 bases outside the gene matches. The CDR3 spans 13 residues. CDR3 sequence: CASNRDRGAGYTF. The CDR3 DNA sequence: TGTGCCAGCAACCGGGACAGGGGTGCTGGCTACACCTTC. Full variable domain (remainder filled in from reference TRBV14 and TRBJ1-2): EAGVTQFPSHSVIEKGQTVTLRCDPISGHDNLYWYRRVMGKEIKFLLHFVKESKQDESGMPNNRFLAERTGGTYSTLKVQPAELEDSGVYFCASNRDRGAGYTFGSGTRLTVV.

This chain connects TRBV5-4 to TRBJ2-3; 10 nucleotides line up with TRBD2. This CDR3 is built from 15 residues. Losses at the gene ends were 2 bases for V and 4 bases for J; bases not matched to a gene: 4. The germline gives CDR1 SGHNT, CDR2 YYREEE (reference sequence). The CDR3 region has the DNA TGTGCCAGCAGCTTCCTAGCGGGAGAAGCAGATACGCAGTATTTT. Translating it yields CASSFLAGEADTQYF.

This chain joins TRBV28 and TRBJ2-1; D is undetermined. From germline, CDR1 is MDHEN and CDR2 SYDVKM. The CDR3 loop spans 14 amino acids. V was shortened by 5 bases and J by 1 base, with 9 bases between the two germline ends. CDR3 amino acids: CASSQEVSYNEQFF. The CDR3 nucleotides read TGTGCCAGCAGTCAAGAGGTATCCTACAATGAGCAGTTCTTC. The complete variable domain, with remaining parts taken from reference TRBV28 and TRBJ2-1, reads DVKVTQSSRYLVKRTGEKVFLECVQDMDHENMFWYRQDPGLGLRLIYFSYDVKMKEKGDIPEGYSVSREKKERFSLILESASTNQTSMYLCASSQEVSYNEQFFGPGTRLTVL.

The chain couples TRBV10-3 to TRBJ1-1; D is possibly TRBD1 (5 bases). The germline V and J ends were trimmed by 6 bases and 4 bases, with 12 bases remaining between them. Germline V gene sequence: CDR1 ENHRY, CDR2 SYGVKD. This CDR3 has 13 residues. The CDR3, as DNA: TGTGCCATCAGCCGGGGGGGGACCACTGAAGCTTTCTTT. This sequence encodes CAISRGGTTEAFF.

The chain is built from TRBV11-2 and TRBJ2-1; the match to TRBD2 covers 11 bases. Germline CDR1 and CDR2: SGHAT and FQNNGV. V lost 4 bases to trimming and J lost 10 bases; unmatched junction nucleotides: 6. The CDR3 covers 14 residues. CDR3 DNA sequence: TGTGCCAGCAGCTCCTCTAGCGGGGGGTGGGAGCAGTTCTTC. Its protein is CASSSSSGGWEQFF.